The present T cell receptor beta chain was sequenced within a study of T cells in tuberculosis. Sorting used thawed, overnight-rested PBMC stained with anti-CD3, a viability dye and GMM-loaded CD1B tetramer. The lipid loaded on the CD1B tetramers was C32 glucose monomycolate from Rhodococcus equi. Germline V gene data show CDR1 as SNHLY and CDR2 as FYNNEI. This CDR3 comprises 13 residues. V was clipped by 11 bases and J by 4 bases, with 15 bases between them. Sequencing used immunoSEQ multiplex PCR; TCRdb keeps in-frame clones, though not all of them. The sample records about 59,000 clones, approximately 80% being singletons. Notes on the study in general: The stringent gate may have excluded weak CD1B-GMM tetramer binders.

Input material: CD1b-GMM tetramer-negative cells sorted from PBMCs. The receptor was isolated from an adult woman with latent tuberculosis. The chain combines TRBV2 with TRBJ2-1; D is perhaps TRBD2 (6 bases). The chain's CDR3 is CAARMAGYNEQFF. As DNA, the CDR3 is TGTGCCGCCCGGATGGCGGGGTACAATGAGCAGTTCTTC.